Listed here are 7 T cell receptor beta chains from one sample, sequenced in a study of blood T cells in healthy people across ages. A J-beta primer mix and a sample-barcoded 5' primer were used in a second PCR of roughly 6 to 12 cycles. MiXCR, applied by TCRdb to the 5' RACE reads, yields one record per CDR3 protein. The data hold nearly 800,000 distinct CDR3 sequences, with more than 55% observed a single time. The sequenced sample was blood. These receptors were collected from a man in his forties or fifties in good health.

As DNA, the CDR3 is TGTGCCAGCTCACCAAGGGCCGGCTACGAGCAGTACTTC. Its translation: CASSPRAGYEQYF. The rearrangement joins TRBV18 to TRBJ2-7; D is uncertain. Germline V lookup: CDR1 KGHSH, CDR2 LQKENI. The germline V and J ends were trimmed by 2 bases and 3 bases, with 8 bases remaining between them. CDR3 size: 13 residues.

A note on this clonotype: Sequence at one end of the junction differs from germline and may be a read error. The chain is built from TRBV29-1 and TRBJ1-1, with D maybe TRBD1 (5 bases). This CDR3 is 13 amino acids long. Germline CDR1 and CDR2: SQVTM and ANQGSEA. The CDR3 DNA sequence: TGCAGCGCCGGCAGGGCGGCGAACACTGAAGTTTTCTTT. Amino acids: CSAGRAANTEVFF.

This clonotype was seen only a few times. The DNA of the CDR3 is TGCAGCGTTGAAAAAGCGGGGAGAGATACGCAGTATTTT. This encodes CSVEKAGRDTQYF. V is TRBV29-1 and J is TRBJ2-3; 7 nucleotides align to TRBD2. The germline V gene has CDR1 SQVTM and CDR2 ANQGSEA. CDR3 length: 13 amino acids. Trimming removed 2 bases from V and 5 bases from J; junction bases left unmatched: 4.

The chain recombines TRBV10-2 with TRBJ2-7, with TRBD2 as a possible D gene (6 bases). CDR1 and CDR2 (germline): WSHSY, SAAADI. This CDR3 has 15 residues. The V end lost 3 bases, the J end lost 4 bases, and 16 bases lay between the germline ends. In DNA form, the CDR3 reads TGCGCCAGCAGTGACCCTAGGACTACCTCGTACGAGCAGTACTTC. This codes for CASSDPRTTSYEQYF.

The V and J genes are TRBV7-9 and TRBJ1-4; D gene ambiguous. CDR1 and CDR2 (germline): SEHNR, FQNEAQ (reference sequence). The CDR3 contains 14 residues. Trimming pared 0 bases from V and 7 bases from J, leaving 9 bases between. The DNA for the CDR3 is TGTGCCAGCAGCTTAGCCACGTTGGGTGAAAAACTGTTTTTT. Translating gives CASSLATLGEKLFF.

The genes are TRBV10-3 and TRBJ2-5, with D possibly TRBD2 on 6 matching bases. The CDR3 runs to 12 residues. Germline CDR1 ENHRY, CDR2 SYGVKD. V lost 9 bases and J 2 bases, leaving 10 bases between the germline ends. The CDR3 DNA follows: TGTGCCATGGGACTTCCTCAAGAGACCCAGTACTTC. Translating gives CAMGLPQETQYF.

This clonotype was detected a few times. The chain has TRBV20-1 and TRBJ2-7; D may correspond to TRBD1 or TRBD2 (6 bases each). Trimming left V 5 bases short and J 2 bases short, with 10 bases between. CDR3 length: 12 amino acids. The germline V gene has CDR1 DFQATT and CDR2 SNEGSKA (reference sequence). The CDR3 protein is CSAPGATYEQYF. CDR3 in DNA: TGCAGTGCTCCGGGGGCGACCTACGAGCAGTACTTC.